This passage covers 16 T cell receptor beta chains from one sample sequenced in a study of cytomegalovirus exposure and HLA in healthy donors. The PCR employed 60 Vbeta primers together with 13 Jbeta primers. Sequencing was performed with immunoSEQ multiplex PCR; in TCRdb, only in-frame clones are kept and a portion is missing. The table records over 85,000 clones, 81% of them present only once. The source material was PBMCs. Receptors were obtained from a man aged 40-49 years in good health and CMV-seropositive.

The V gene is TRBV5-1, the J gene TRBJ1-2, with unresolved D. Germline V gives CDR1 SGHRS, CDR2 YFSETQ. Trimming removed 2 bases at V and 7 bases at J, with 9 bases between. The CDR3 length is 12 residues. The CDR3 DNA reads as TGCGCCAGCAGCTTTGGAGGACTTGGCTACACCTTC. Translation: CASSFGGLGYTF.

The genes are TRBV19 and TRBJ2-2; the D gene is possibly TRBD2 (7 bases). Germline CDR1 reads LNHDA; CDR2 reads SQIVND (reference sequence). V was clipped by 3 bases and J by 4 bases, with 9 bases between them. The CDR3 runs 14 residues. The CDR3 DNA reads TGTGCCAGTAGTATGGGGGGGCGCACCGGGGAGCTGTTTTTT. Translated: CASSMGGRTGELFF.

This chain uses TRBV18 with TRBJ2-5, with 7 bases lining up with TRBD1. V lost 5 bases and J lost 1; bases outside the gene matches: 4. Per the germline V gene, CDR1 is KGHSH and CDR2 is LQKENI. This CDR3 has 14 residues. The CDR3 DNA reads TGTGCCAGCTCAGTTCGGACAGGCCAAGAGACCCAGTACTTC. It translates to CASSVRTGQETQYF.

The chain employs TRBV19 and TRBJ1-1, with D unclear. The V and J ends lost 1 base and 5 bases respectively, with 11 bases between them. The germline V gene encodes CDR1 LNHDA and CDR2 SQIVND (reference sequence). The CDR3 has 14 residues. DNA of the CDR3: TGTGCCAGTAGTATAGGGACCGGGGTGACTGAAGCTTTCTTT. It is translated as CASSIGTGVTEAFF.

The chain combines TRBV7-2 with TRBJ2-3, with 9 bases matching TRBD2. Trimming removed 5 bases from V and 3 bases from J; junction bases left unmatched: 9. The CDR3 spans 16 residues. Per the germline V gene, CDR1 is SGHTA and CDR2 is FQGNSA. The CDR3 DNA sequence: TGTGCCAGCAGCCCAGGAGTGCTAGCGGGAACAGATACGCAGTATTTT. This codes for CASSPGVLAGTDTQYF.

The chain joins TRBV4-1 to TRBJ2-3; 8 bases agree with TRBD2. The CDR3 spans 16 residues. Trimming removed 0 bases from V and 5 bases from J; junction bases left unmatched: 7. CDR1 and CDR2 (germline): MGHRA, YSYEKL. The CDR3 loop is CASSQDLLGTRDTQYF. The CDR3 DNA reads TGCGCCAGCAGCCAAGATCTTTTAGGGACTAGAGATACGCAGTATTTT.

The V call is TRBV28, the J call TRBJ1-5; D is possibly TRBD1 (6 bases). This CDR3 contains 15 residues. Per germline, CDR1 MDHEN and CDR2 SYDVKM. V was clipped by 7 bases and J by 4 bases, with 17 bases between them. For the CDR3, the DNA is TGTGCCAGCAACCCTGGGTGGGGGCTTAATCAGCCCCAGCATTTT. It yields the protein CASNPGWGLNQPQHF.

A remark on this clone: One junction end disagrees with the germline gene, perhaps due to a read error. The V gene is TRBV2, the J gene TRBJ2-5; 7 bases are a match to TRBD2. The CDR3 spans 15 residues. Germline V lookup: CDR1 SNHLY, CDR2 FYNNEI. Written as DNA, the CDR3 is TGTGCCAGCAGGCCCCCGGGAGGTTACCAAGGGACCCAGTACTTC. Its protein is CASRPPGGYQGTQYF. Drawing the rest from reference TRBV2 and TRBJ2-5, the complete variable domain is EPEVTQTPSHQVTQMGQEVILRCVPISNHLYFYWYRQILGQKVEFLVSFYNNEISEKSEIFDDQFSVERPDGSNFTLKIRSTKLEDSAMYFCASRPPGGYQGTQYFGPGTRLLVL.

Turning to this clone: An end of the junction differs from the germline gene, which may be a read error. This chain connects TRBV25-1 to TRBJ2-6; possibly TRBD1 for D (5 bases). The CDR3 runs to 14 residues. The germline CDR1 and CDR2 sequences are MGHDK and SYGVNS. Written as DNA, the CDR3 is TGTGCCAGCAGTTGGGGCTCTGGGGCCAACGGCCTGACTTTC. This translates into CASSWGSGANGLTF. The full variable domain, rest sourced from reference TRBV25-1 and TRBJ2-6, is EADIYQTPRYLVIGTGKKITLECSQTMGHDKMYWYQQDPGMELHLIHYSYGVNSTEKGDLSSESTVSRIRTEHFPLTLESARPSHTSQYLCASSWGSGANGLTFGAGSRLTVL.

The chain is built from TRBV18 and TRBJ1-1, with no clear D. The CDR3 totals 14 residues. Trimming left V 4 bases short and J 3 bases short, with 12 bases between. Germline V gives CDR1 KGHSH, CDR2 LQKENI. CDR3 in amino acids: CASSRNFGDTEAFF. The CDR3 nucleotides are TGTGCCAGCTCACGTAACTTCGGGGACACTGAAGCTTTCTTT.

Worth noting for this clone: This specimen includes other DNA sequences encoding the same CDR3. This chain joins TRBV18 and TRBJ1-5, with D hard to call. Germline V gives CDR1 KGHSH, CDR2 LQKENI. CDR3 length equals 14 residues. The V end lost 6 bases, the J end lost 0 bases, and 9 bases lay between the germline ends. CDR3 amino acids: CASSPGNSNQPQHF. CDR3 nucleotide sequence: TGTGCCAGCTCCCCGGGGAATAGCAATCAGCCCCAGCATTTT.

This chain connects TRBV9 to TRBJ1-2; the D gene is possibly TRBD1 (5 bases). Trimming cost V 0 bases and J 6 bases, with 15 bases left between them. Germline assignment: CDR1 SGDLS and CDR2 YYNGEE. CDR3 length equals 15 residues. CDR3 sequence (DNA): TGTGCCAGCAGCGTAGGGGCAGGGATCAGGAATGGCTACACCTTC. Translating gives CASSVGAGIRNGYTF.

The chain uses TRBV19 and TRBJ2-1; 9 bases line up with TRBD1. This CDR3 is 18 amino acids long. V dropped 8 bases and J dropped 0; count of bases not matched to a gene: 14. Germline lookup yields CDR1 LNHDA and CDR2 SQIVND (reference sequence). The CDR3 DNA is TGTGCCAGTCCCGACAGGGGGGACACTGATAGCTCCTACAATGAGCAGTTCTTC. Translating gives CASPDRGDTDSSYNEQFF.

This clone was observed once. The V gene is TRBV19, the J gene TRBJ1-3; possibly TRBD1 for D (5 bases). Trimming removed 5 bases at V and 0 bases at J, with 17 bases between. The CDR3 extends over 17 amino acids. Germline CDR1 is LNHDA and CDR2 is SQIVND (reference sequence). CDR3 loop: CASSGATLRTSGNTIYF. As DNA, the CDR3 is TGTGCCAGTAGTGGGGCGACGTTAAGGACCTCTGGAAACACCATATATTTT. The complete variable domain, with remaining parts taken from reference TRBV19 and TRBJ1-3, reads DGGITQSPKYLFRKEGQNVTLSCEQNLNHDAMYWYRQDPGQGLRLIYYSQIVNDFQKGDIAEGYSVSREKKESFPLTVTSAQKNPTAFYLCASSGATLRTSGNTIYFGEGSWLTVV.

The chain employs TRBV2 and TRBJ2-7; 8 bases match TRBD1. The germline V gene encodes CDR1 SNHLY and CDR2 FYNNEI. Trimming removed 7 bases from V and 7 bases from J; junction bases left unmatched: 9. The CDR3 has 13 amino acids. DNA of the CDR3: TGTGCCAGCACCGGACAGGGAATCGGGGAGCAGTACTTC. Residues: CASTGQGIGEQYF.

The rearrangement joins TRBV5-6 to TRBJ1-2; D is possibly TRBD1 (6 bases). Trimming removed 1 base at V and 6 bases at J, with 10 bases between. The germline gives CDR1 SGHDT, CDR2 YYEEEE. This CDR3 contains 13 residues. The chain's CDR3 is CASSLYREHGYTF. The CDR3 region has the DNA TGTGCCAGCAGCTTGTACAGGGAGCATGGCTACACCTTC.